These T cell receptor beta chains were read from a single sample in a study of long-term antiretroviral therapy in people with HIV. Profiled with immunoSEQ multiplex PCR; TCRdb holds only in-frame clones, not every one. There are tens of thousands of clones in the sample; 90% to 95% occur only once, and around 2.7% lies in the top ten. The specimen was unsorted PBMCs, collected 3.7 years after starting antiretroviral therapy. The receptors originated from a woman between 50 and 59 years old with HIV. CDR3s leave out the opening cysteine and the closing phenylalanine or tryptophan.

CDR3aa,v_gene,j_gene
AISEPFQGSYEQY,TRBV10-3,TRBJ2-7
ASRSPGQGVNEQF,TRBV7-2,TRBJ2-1
ASSSPGQSMNTEAF,TRBV5-5,TRBJ1-1
ASSLRGNTEAF,TRBV27,TRBJ1-1
ASSLAQAGAGDTQY,TRBV7-9,TRBJ2-3
ASSFDRGIYGYT,TRBV21-1,TRBJ1-2
ASSPGQGYEQY,TRBV13,TRBJ2-7
ASIDSNTGELF,TRBV6-5,TRBJ2-2
ASSGTGFNYEQY,TRBV5-6,TRBJ2-7
ASSQYRGSDNEQF,TRBV6-5,TRBJ2-1
ASNSGQEVDEQY,TRBV5-1,TRBJ2-7
ASSRTGPRNTEAF,TRBV5-1,TRBJ1-1
ASSTEARPGELF,TRBV6-1,TRBJ2-2
ASSPDRGRSTDTQY,TRBV5-6,TRBJ2-3
ASSHPAVLNEQF,TRBV7-6,TRBJ2-1
ASSKTGKEEKLF,TRBV7-3,TRBJ1-4
ASGPGQGRYGYT,TRBV12-5,TRBJ1-2
ASSREIQGSSYNSPLH,TRBV19,TRBJ1-6
ASSVGLGMNTEAF,TRBV9,TRBJ1-1
ASSLGRLFRGRDEQY,TRBV7-9,TRBJ2-7
ASSQEPGPNTGELF,TRBV4-2,TRBJ2-2
ASSLNRGATEAF,TRBV7-2,TRBJ1-1
ASSLTRMTGRNEKLF,TRBV7-2,TRBJ1-4
ASSPTGGADTQY,TRBV7-3,TRBJ2-3
ASSELRGRNTEAF,TRBV10-1,TRBJ1-1
AWSSRGGWTEAF,TRBV30,TRBJ1-1
ASSMDRGPYEQY,TRBV27,TRBJ2-7
ATGGTGDRGQGGGYT,TRBV11-1,TRBJ1-2
ASSLQPNTEAF,TRBV7-2,TRBJ1-1
ASSRDRNPNYGYT,TRBV2,TRBJ1-2
ASRDGQSSYEQY,TRBV6-6,TRBJ2-7
ASSPGLAGGNPYNEQF,TRBV5-4,TRBJ2-1
ASRGRVANEKLF,TRBV6-6,TRBJ1-4
ASSVTGLEGYT,TRBV9,TRBJ1-2
ASSLTGLGNEQF,TRBV5-6,TRBJ2-1
ASSYTGLAEETQY,TRBV6-6,TRBJ2-5
ASSLEGPGSQPQH,TRBV5-1,TRBJ1-5
ASSLRTGGVTTEAF,TRBV5-1,TRBJ1-1
ATYSGNTIY,TRBV6-1,TRBJ1-3
ASSISEGEKLF,TRBV19,TRBJ1-4
ASSLRVAGANVLT,TRBV7-3,TRBJ2-6
ASRSGTQNTGELF,TRBV7-3,TRBJ2-2
ASRTGAYGYT,TRBV2,TRBJ1-2
ASSPRTGDQPQH,TRBV19,TRBJ1-5
ASSLGGRGGNSPLH,TRBV7-2,TRBJ1-6
ASSNPELYGYT,TRBV19,TRBJ1-2